These 10 T cell receptor beta chains originate from one sample sequenced in a study of blood T cell repertoires in COVID-19. Clones were read by immunoSEQ multiplex PCR, and TCRdb kept only the in-frame ones, dropping some. The sample carries 110,000 or so clones, more than 75% recorded once. Sample: peripheral blood. The source is a middle-aged woman with acute or convalescent COVID-19.

The chain employs TRBV7-6 and TRBJ2-7; 11 nucleotides agree with TRBD2. The V gene's germline CDR1 is SGHVS and CDR2 FNYEAQ. The CDR3 extends over 15 amino acids. V shed 4 bases, J shed 3 bases, and the junction held 5 bases outside the gene matches. The CDR3 sequence is CASSSLAGGGYEQYF. Here the CDR3 DNA reads TGTGCCAGCAGCTCTCTAGCGGGGGGAGGCTACGAGCAGTACTTC.

The rearrangement links TRBV29-1 to TRBJ1-5, with TRBD1 identical over 7 bases. CDR3 length: 15 amino acids. CDR1 is SQVTM, CDR2 ANQGSEA, per germline. With V trimmed by 3 bases and J by 4 bases, 9 bases remained unmatched. CDR3 sequence reads: CSVDETGLGNQPQHF. DNA for the CDR3: TGCAGCGTTGATGAGACAGGGTTGGGGAATCAGCCCCAGCATTTT. Full variable domain (outside the CDR3, taken from reference TRBV29-1 and TRBJ1-5): SAVISQKPSRDICQRGTSLTIQCQVDSQVTMMFWYRQQPGQSLTLIATANQGSEATYESGFVIDKFPISRPNLTFSTLTVSNMSPEDSSIYLCSVDETGLGNQPQHFGDGTRLSIL.

CDR3 region: CASSLGRSTGELFF. The CDR3 DNA reads as TGTGCCAGCAGCTTAGGTCGCAGCACCGGGGAGCTGTTTTTT. The chain couples TRBV7-9 to TRBJ2-2; no reliable D call. V lost 1 base and J 4 bases, leaving 7 bases between the germline ends. The CDR3 totals 14 residues. Germline CDR1 reads SEHNR; CDR2 reads FQNEAQ (reference sequence).

The V gene is TRBV6-5, the J gene TRBJ2-7, with 7 bases that match TRBD2. Per germline, CDR1 MNHEY and CDR2 SVGAGI. CDR3 length: 14 residues. The trim removed 7 bases at V and 2 bases at J, leaving 8 bases unmatched. For the CDR3, the DNA is TGTGCCAGCATCCCAAGCGGGGCGCCCTACGAGCAGTACTTC. It encodes CASIPSGAPYEQYF.

V and J are TRBV3-1 (or the pseudogene TRBV3-2) and TRBJ2-7; 13 positions agree with TRBD2. The CDR3 is 16 residues long. CDR1 and CDR2 (germline): LGHDT, YNNKEL (reference sequence). After removal of 4 bases from V and 2 bases from J, the junction contained 5 bases not matched to a gene. This CDR3 is CASSRAGLAGTYEQYF. For the CDR3, the DNA is TGTGCCAGCAGCCGTGCGGGACTAGCGGGAACCTACGAGCAGTACTTC.

This sequence joins TRBV2 and TRBJ2-5; 7 bases fit TRBD2. The CDR3 runs to 17 residues. V trimming: 7 bases; J trimming: 9 bases; junction bases outside the gene matches: 23. Germline CDR1 SNHLY, CDR2 FYNNEI. Here the CDR3 reads CASNPLGRRGLVVAQYF. The CDR3 region has the DNA TGTGCCAGCAACCCCCTCGGGAGGCGGGGCCTAGTAGTGGCCCAGTACTTC.

This chain uses TRBV12-3 or TRBV12-4 with TRBJ1-2, with TRBD1 as a possible D gene (5 bases). The CDR3 has 13 amino acids. Deletions cut 3 bases from V and 3 bases from J, with 8 bases between. The DNA of the CDR3 is TGTGCCAGCAGTTTCCCCAGGGACTATGGCTACACCTTC. Protein product: CASSFPRDYGYTF.

The gene calls are TRBV18 and TRBJ2-3; D not certain. V lost 2 bases to trimming and J lost 4 bases, with 4 bases between them. The CDR3 runs to 12 residues. The V gene's germline CDR1 is KGHSH and CDR2 LQKENI. The DNA of the CDR3 is TGTGCCAGCTCACCATCCGCAGATACGCAGTATTTT. Translating it yields CASSPSADTQYF.

This clone was recorded only once. The J gene is TRBJ2-1, the V gene TRBV19, with TRBD2 matching over 9 bases. The germline gives CDR1 LNHDA, CDR2 SQIVND (reference sequence). CDR3 size: 15 residues. Trimming at V came to 9 bases and at J to 1 base, leaving 7 bases not matched to a gene. The CDR3 sequence: CASGTSLLSYNEQFF. The CDR3 DNA is TGTGCCAGCGGGACTAGCCTTCTATCCTACAATGAGCAGTTCTTC.

This clone was seen only once. The chain is built from TRBV24-1 and TRBJ2-1, with D possibly being TRBD1 (5 bases). Trimming took off 2 bases at V and 3 bases at J, with 7 bases between the two ends. The CDR3 loop spans 14 amino acids. CDR1 is KGHDR and CDR2 is SFDVKD in the germline V gene. The CDR3 nucleotides read TGTGCCACCAGTGATTCAGGGTACTACAATGAGCAGTTCTTC. Amino acid sequence: CATSDSGYYNEQFF.